A selection of T cell receptor beta chains follows, all from one sample in a study of T-cell reconstitution after alpha-beta-depleted transplantation in children. Using its own MiXCR run on the PCR reads, TCRdb lists one record per CDR3 protein. Of 25,000 or so distinct CDR3 sequences listed, roughly 19% are singletons. The material was PBMCs, mostly from graft donor cells, obtained 60 days after TCRalphabeta/CD19-depleted stem cell transplant. The receptor set was obtained from a male patient under 10 years old who had a stem cell transplant for acute lymphoblastic leukemia, so the T cells may come from the graft donor. Both conserved end residues are part of each CDR3. The order of the fields is J gene, D gene, clone size, V gene, CDR3 DNA, CDR3 protein. A D gene is named only where the DNA matches it firmly. Some rows have no size entry. The others give once, few or many, or a class for an expanded clone.

>TRBJ2-1|TRBD2|NA|TRBV28
TGTGCCAGCAACATAGCGGGAGGAGGGCACAATGAGCAGTTCTTC
CASNIAGGGHNEQFF
>TRBJ1-1|NA|NA|TRBV5-1
TGCGCCAGCAGACTGAACCCGAACACTGAAGCTTTCTTT
CASRLNPNTEAFF
>TRBJ2-7|NA|NA|TRBV2
TGTGCCAGCAGTGTCAGTAGCTCCTACGAGCAGTACTTC
CASSVSSSYEQYF
>TRBJ2-2|TRBD1|few|TRBV5-4
TGTGCCAGCACCTGGACAGGGCACACCGGGGAGCTGTTTTTT
CASTWTGHTGELFF
>TRBJ1-4|TRBD1|few|TRBV28
TGTGCCAGCAGTCGAGGGACAGACAATGAAAAACTGTTTTTT
CASSRGTDNEKLFF
>TRBJ1-2|NA|many|TRBV12-3/TRBV12-4
TGTGCCAGCAGCCCCCAGCAGGGCTACACCTTC
CASSPQQGYTF
>TRBJ2-1|NA|few|TRBV7-2
TGTGCCAGCAGCTTAGGCACGTCCGTCTCCTACAATGAGCAGTTCTTC
CASSLGTSVSYNEQFF
>TRBJ2-1|TRBD2|NA|TRBV4-3
TGCGCCAGCAGACCAAATAGCGGGGGGGTCCCCTACAATGAGCAGTTCTTC
CASRPNSGGVPYNEQFF
>TRBJ2-5|TRBD1|NA|TRBV6-1
TGTGCCAGCAGACATGCGGGACAGGGGGTCCTAGAGACCCAGTACTTC
CASRHAGQGVLETQYF
>TRBJ2-7|NA|many|TRBV20-1
TGCAGTGCTCGCCAGGAAGTCGCGGGGGCGTCGGGCGAGCAGTACTTC
CSARQEVAGASGEQYF
>TRBJ2-2|TRBD2|few|TRBV2
TGTGCCAGCCGGGGACTAGCCTCGCTCACCGGGGAGCTGTTTTTT
CASRGLASLTGELFF
>TRBJ1-2|NA|NA|TRBV5-1
TGCGCCAGCAGCTTGGACGAGTTATTTAACTATGGCTACACCTTC
CASSLDELFNYGYTF
>TRBJ1-2|NA|many|TRBV5-1
TGCGCCAGCAGCTTGGACGGGGCGGGCTATGGCTACACCTTC
CASSLDGAGYGYTF
>TRBJ1-1|NA|NA|TRBV14
TGTGCCAGCAGCCAAGAAGGAGGGTTGGGGACTGAAGCTTTCTTT
CASSQEGGLGTEAFF
>TRBJ2-1|TRBD2|few|TRBV5-5
TGTGCCAGCAGCCTCGGGACTAGCGGGAGTTTACTCCAGTTCTTC
CASSLGTSGSLLQFF
>TRBJ1-2|NA|NA|TRBV18
TGTGCCAGCTCACCAGTTGCAGACCCAGACTATGGCTACACCTTC
CASSPVADPDYGYTF
>TRBJ1-1|TRBD1|many|TRBV29-1
TGCAGCGTTCCCGACAGGGGGACCACTGAAGCTTTCTTT
CSVPDRGTTEAFF
>TRBJ2-3|TRBD2|NA|TRBV5-4
TGTGCCAGCAGCTTCGGTAGCGGGGGGGCGGCAGATACGCAGTATTTT
CASSFGSGGAADTQYF
>TRBJ1-1|NA|few|TRBV20-1
TGCAGTGGTAGGACGGCAGGTGTATATAGGAACACTGAAGCTTTCTTT
CSGRTAGVYRNTEAFF
>TRBJ2-2|NA|many|TRBV7-3
TGTGCCAGCAGCCCACCGGGCCACAACACCGGGGAGCTGTTTTTT
CASSPPGHNTGELFF
>TRBJ1-2|NA|many|TRBV5-1
TGCGCCAGCAGCTTATGGACAACTAACAATGGCTACACCTTC
CASSLWTTNNGYTF
>TRBJ2-3|NA|few|TRBV5-1
TGCGCCAGCAGCTTGGAGCCGGGGGCCACAGATACGCAGTATTTT
CASSLEPGATDTQYF
>TRBJ1-2|NA|few|TRBV12-3/TRBV12-4
TGTGCCAGCAGCTATACCGGGGACTATGGCTACACCTTC
CASSYTGDYGYTF
>TRBJ2-1|NA|many|TRBV7-2
TGTGCCAGCAGCTTAGGACTAGCCTACAATGAGCAGTTCTTC
CASSLGLAYNEQFF
>TRBJ2-5|TRBD2|many|TRBV5-1
TGCGCCAGCATGGCGGGTAGCGGGGTTAGAGAGACCCAGTACTTC
CASMAGSGVRETQYF
>TRBJ2-3|TRBD1|NA|TRBV12-3/TRBV12-4
TGTGCCTGCAGTTTATTCGGTGGCGGGACAGGAGGTGGCACAGATACGCAGTATTTT
CACSLFGGGTGGGTDTQYF
>TRBJ2-3|TRBD1|NA|TRBV12-3/TRBV12-4
TGTGCCAGCAACAGACAGGGTAGCACAGATACGCAGTATTTT
CASNRQGSTDTQYF
>TRBJ1-3|NA|few|TRBV4-3
TGCGCCAGCAGCCAAGTAGCGGGGGCTGGAAACACCATATATTTT
CASSQVAGAGNTIYF
>TRBJ2-7|NA|NA|TRBV20-1
TGCAGTGCTAGATGGGGGGTCTCCTACGAGCAGTACTTC
CSARWGVSYEQYF
>TRBJ1-5|NA|many|TRBV7-9
TGTGCCAGCAGCCACGGAGGGGGTCGGACGCAGCCCCAGCATTTT
CASSHGGGRTQPQHF
>TRBJ1-4|NA|few|TRBV20-1
TGCAGTGCTAGGTCTGAGGGGCAACTGTTTTTT
CSARSEGQLFF
>TRBJ1-4|TRBD1|few|TRBV4-3
TGCGCCAGCAGCCACTTCCTACAGGGGATTAATGAAAAACTGTTTTTT
CASSHFLQGINEKLFF
>TRBJ2-1|TRBD2|few|TRBV6-1
TGTGCCAGCAGCCGAATAGGACTAGCGGGATACAATGAGCAGTTCTTC
CASSRIGLAGYNEQFF
>TRBJ1-3|TRBD1|few|TRBV14
TGTGCCAGCAGCAAACAGGGGTCTGGAAACACCATATATTTT
CASSKQGSGNTIYF
>TRBJ2-1|TRBD2|few|TRBV7-9
TGTGCCAGCAGCTTGGGACTAGCGGTATACAATGAGCAGTTCTTC
CASSLGLAVYNEQFF